This T cell receptor (beta chain) was sequenced for a study of cytomegalovirus exposure and HLA in healthy donors. Study outcomes and limitations: Confirmation in vitro established that a few CMV-associated chains were specific for CMV antigens. The study found most TCR sequences rare, yet found some public TCRs in many donors. The study labeled more than 150 TCR beta chains cytomegalovirus-associated. It was reported in a later analysis that an Asian-associated ancestry cluster showed fewer N-insertions than the roughly 670-donor mean.

It was with 60 Vbeta and 13 Jbeta primers that the PCR ran. Only in-frame clones appear in the TCRdb table, and some are missing; sequencing was by immunoSEQ multiplex PCR. The sample contains roughly 140,000 clones, 65% to 80% of which appear only once. Deletions cut 3 bases from V and 4 bases from J, with 10 bases between. The CDR3 is 15 residues long. Germline lookup yields CDR1 SEHNR and CDR2 FQNEAQ (reference sequence). With regard to this clone: Its antigen is still unknown.

The clonotype was recovered from a young woman in good health and CMV-seronegative. The chain joins TRBV7-9 to TRBJ1-6; tentative D call: TRBD1 (5 bases). The sequencing input was PBMCs. The CDR3 DNA follows: TGTGCCAGCAGCTTGGCAGGGTCGTATAATTCACCCCTCCACTTT. As protein: CASSLAGSYNSPLHF.